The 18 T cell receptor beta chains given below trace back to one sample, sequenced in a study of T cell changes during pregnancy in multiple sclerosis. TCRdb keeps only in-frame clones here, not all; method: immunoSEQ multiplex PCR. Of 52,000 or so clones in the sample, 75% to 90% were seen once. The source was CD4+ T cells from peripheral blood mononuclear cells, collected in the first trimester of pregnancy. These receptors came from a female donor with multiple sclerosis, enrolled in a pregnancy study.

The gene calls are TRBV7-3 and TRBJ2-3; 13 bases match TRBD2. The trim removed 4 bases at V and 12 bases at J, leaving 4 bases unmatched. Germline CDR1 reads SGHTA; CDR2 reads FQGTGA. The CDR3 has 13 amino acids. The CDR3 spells CASSSTSGGNQYF. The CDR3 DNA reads TGTGCCAGCAGCTCGACTAGCGGGGGGAATCAGTATTTT. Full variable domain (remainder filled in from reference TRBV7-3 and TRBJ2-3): GAGVSQTPSNKVTEKGKYVELRCDPISGHTALYWYRQSLGQGPEFLIYFQGTGAADDSGLPNDRFFAVRPEGSVSTLKIQRTERGDSAVYLCASSSTSGGNQYFGPGTRLTVL.

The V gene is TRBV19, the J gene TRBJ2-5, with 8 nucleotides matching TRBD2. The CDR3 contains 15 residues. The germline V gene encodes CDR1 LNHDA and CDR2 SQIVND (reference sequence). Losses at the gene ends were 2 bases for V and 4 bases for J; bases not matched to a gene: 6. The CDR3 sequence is CASSITGTSRETQYF. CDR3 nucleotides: TGTGCCAGTAGTATAACCGGGACTAGTCGAGAGACCCAGTACTTC.

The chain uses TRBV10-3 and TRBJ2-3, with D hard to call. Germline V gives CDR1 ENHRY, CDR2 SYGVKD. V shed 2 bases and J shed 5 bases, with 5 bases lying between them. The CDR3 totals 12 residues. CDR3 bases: TGTGCCATCAGTGAGACTGAAGATACGCAGTATTTT. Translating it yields CAISETEDTQYF.

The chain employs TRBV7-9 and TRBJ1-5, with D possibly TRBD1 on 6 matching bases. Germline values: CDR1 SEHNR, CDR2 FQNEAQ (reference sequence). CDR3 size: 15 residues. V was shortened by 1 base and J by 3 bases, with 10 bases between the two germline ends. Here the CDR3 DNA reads TGTGCCAGCAGCTTAGGAGCAGGGGTCAATCAGCCCCAGCATTTT. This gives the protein CASSLGAGVNQPQHF.

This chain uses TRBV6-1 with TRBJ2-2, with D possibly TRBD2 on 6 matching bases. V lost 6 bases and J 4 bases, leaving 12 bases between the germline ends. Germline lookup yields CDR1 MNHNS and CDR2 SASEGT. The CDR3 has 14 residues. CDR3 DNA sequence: TGTGCCAGCAGGAGGGAGGATCGCACCGGGGAGCTGTTTTTT. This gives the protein CASRREDRTGELFF.

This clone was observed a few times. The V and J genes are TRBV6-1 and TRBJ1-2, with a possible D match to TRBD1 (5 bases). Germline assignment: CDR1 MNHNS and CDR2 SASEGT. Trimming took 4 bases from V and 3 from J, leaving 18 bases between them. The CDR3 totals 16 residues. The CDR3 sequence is CASSGAWGRDDYGYTF. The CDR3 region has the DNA TGTGCCAGCAGTGGGGCTTGGGGCAGGGATGACTATGGCTACACCTTC.

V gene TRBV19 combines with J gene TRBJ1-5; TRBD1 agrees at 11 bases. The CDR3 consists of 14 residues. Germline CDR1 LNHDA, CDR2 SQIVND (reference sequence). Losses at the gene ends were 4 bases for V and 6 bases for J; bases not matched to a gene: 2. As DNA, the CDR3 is TGTGCCAGTAGTACGGACAGGGGGCCTCAGCCCCAGCATTTT. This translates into CASSTDRGPQPQHF.

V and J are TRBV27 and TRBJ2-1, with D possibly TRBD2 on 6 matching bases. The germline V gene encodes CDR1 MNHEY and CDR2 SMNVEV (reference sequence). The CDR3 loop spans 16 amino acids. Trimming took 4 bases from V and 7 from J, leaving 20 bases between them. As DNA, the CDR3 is TGTGCCAGCAGTTCCATTCTAGCGACCTTGGGGAATGAGCAGTTCTTC. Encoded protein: CASSSILATLGNEQFF.

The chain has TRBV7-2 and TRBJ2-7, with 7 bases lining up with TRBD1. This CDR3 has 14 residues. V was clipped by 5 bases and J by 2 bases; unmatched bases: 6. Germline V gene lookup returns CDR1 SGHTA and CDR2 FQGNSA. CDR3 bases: TGTGCCAGCAGCATTCCCGGGACAGCCTACGAGCAGTACTTC. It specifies CASSIPGTAYEQYF.

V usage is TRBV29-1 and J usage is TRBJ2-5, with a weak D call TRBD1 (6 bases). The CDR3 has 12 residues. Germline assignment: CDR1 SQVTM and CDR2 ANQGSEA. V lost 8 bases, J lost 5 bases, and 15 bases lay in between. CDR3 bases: TGCAGCTTGATACAGGGTGCCGAGACCCAGTACTTC. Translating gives CSLIQGAETQYF.

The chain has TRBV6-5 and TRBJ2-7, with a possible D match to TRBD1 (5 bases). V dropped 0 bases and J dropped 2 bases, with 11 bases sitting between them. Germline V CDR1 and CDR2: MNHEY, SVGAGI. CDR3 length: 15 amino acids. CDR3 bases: TGTGCCAGCAGTTACTCGGGGCATTCCACCTACGAGCAGTACTTC. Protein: CASSYSGHSTYEQYF.

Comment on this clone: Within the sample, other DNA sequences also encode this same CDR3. CDR3 DNA sequence: TGCGCCAGCAGCAACCGGGACAGGGATGGCTACACCTTC. This translates into CASSNRDRDGYTF. The chain employs TRBV5-1 and TRBJ1-2; 9 nucleotides line up with TRBD1. V gave up 4 bases and J gave up 6 bases; unmatched junction bases: 4. Germline loops: CDR1 SGHRS, CDR2 YFSETQ. This CDR3 comprises 13 residues.

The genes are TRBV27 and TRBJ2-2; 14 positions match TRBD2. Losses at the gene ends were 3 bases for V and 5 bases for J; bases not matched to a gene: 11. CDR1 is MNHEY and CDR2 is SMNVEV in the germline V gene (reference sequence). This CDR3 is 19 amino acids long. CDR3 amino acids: CASSFHRGTSGSGTGELFF. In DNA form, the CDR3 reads TGTGCCAGCAGTTTCCATCGAGGGACTAGCGGGAGTGGGACCGGGGAGCTGTTTTTT.

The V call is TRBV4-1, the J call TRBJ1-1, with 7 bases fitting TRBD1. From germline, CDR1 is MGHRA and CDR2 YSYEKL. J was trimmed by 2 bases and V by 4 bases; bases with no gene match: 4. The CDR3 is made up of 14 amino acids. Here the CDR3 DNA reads TGCGCCAGCAGCCGGGGGACAGCTAACACTGAAGCTTTCTTT. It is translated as CASSRGTANTEAFF.

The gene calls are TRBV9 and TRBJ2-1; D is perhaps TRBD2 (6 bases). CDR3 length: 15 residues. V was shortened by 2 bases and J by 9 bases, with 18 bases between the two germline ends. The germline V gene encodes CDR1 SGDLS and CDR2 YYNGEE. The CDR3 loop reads CASSVFQYLEGEQFF. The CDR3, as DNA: TGTGCCAGCAGCGTGTTCCAGTACTTGGAGGGTGAGCAGTTCTTC. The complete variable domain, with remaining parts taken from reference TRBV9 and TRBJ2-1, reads DSGVTQTPKHLITATGQRVTLRCSPRSGDLSVYWYQQSLDQGLQFLIQYYNGEERAKGNILERFSAQQFPDLHSELNLSSLELGDSALYFCASSVFQYLEGEQFFGPGTRLTVL.

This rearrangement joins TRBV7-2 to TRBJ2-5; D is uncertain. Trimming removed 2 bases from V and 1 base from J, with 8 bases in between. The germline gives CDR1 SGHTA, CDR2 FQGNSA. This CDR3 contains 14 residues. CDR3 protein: CASSLTSLQETQYF. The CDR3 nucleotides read TGTGCCAGCAGCTTAACAAGTCTCCAAGAGACCCAGTACTTC.

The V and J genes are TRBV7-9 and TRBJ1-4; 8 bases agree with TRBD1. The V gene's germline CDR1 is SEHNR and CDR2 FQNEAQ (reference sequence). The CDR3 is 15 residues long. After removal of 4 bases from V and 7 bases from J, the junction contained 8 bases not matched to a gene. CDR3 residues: CASSSWTGRGEKLFF. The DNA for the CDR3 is TGTGCCAGCAGCTCCTGGACAGGGCGGGGTGAAAAACTGTTTTTT.

The DNA of the CDR3 is TGTGCCAGCAGCGTTCGTCCCGACAGGGAATCTGGAAACACCATATATTTT. Protein: CASSVRPDRESGNTIYF. The chain joins TRBV9 to TRBJ1-3, with TRBD1 matching 7 bases. V shed 2 bases and J 1 base; nucleotides not matched to a gene: 9. CDR1 and CDR2 (germline): SGDLS, YYNGEE. This CDR3 is 17 amino acids long. Filled out from reference TRBV9 and TRBJ1-3, the complete variable domain reads DSGVTQTPKHLITATGQRVTLRCSPRSGDLSVYWYQQSLDQGLQFLIQYYNGEERAKGNILERFSAQQFPDLHSELNLSSLELGDSALYFCASSVRPDRESGNTIYFGEGSWLTVV.